This T cell receptor (beta chain) was documented in a study of tumor-infiltrating lymphocytes in localized non-small cell lung cancer. Study summary: Tumor tissue and non-adjacent uninvolved lung came from each patient. Study-wide results and limits: Tumor T-cell fraction from TCR sequencing was not associated with recurrence-free survival (p = 0.61).

About this clone itself: Its antigen remains unidentified.

Measured with immunoSEQ multiplex PCR; TCRdb has only the in-frame clones, and not every one. The sample lists roughly 12,000 clones, around three fifths occurring once. The sequenced sample consisted of lung tumor tissue. This sequence originates from a human donor with non-small cell lung cancer.

For the CDR3, the DNA is TGTGCCAGCAGCTCACGATCCTACGAGCAGTACTTC. Its translation: CASSSRSYEQYF. V gene TRBV5-6 combines with J gene TRBJ2-7; no firm D call. Germline V lookup: CDR1 SGHDT, CDR2 YYEEEE. V was cut by 3 bases and J by 1 base, with 5 bases left in between. The CDR3 is made up of 12 amino acids.